The 6 T cell receptor beta chains below all came from one sample that was sequenced in a study of blood T cell repertoires in COVID-19. Clones were read by immunoSEQ multiplex PCR, and TCRdb kept only the in-frame ones, dropping some. Of approximately 170,000 clones in the sample, roughly nine tenths were seen once. Specimen: peripheral blood. These receptors came from a woman in her seventies with acute or convalescent COVID-19.

V and J are TRBV6-2 or TRBV6-3 and TRBJ2-1; D may be TRBD2 (5 bases). The germline gives CDR1 MNHEY, CDR2 SVGEGT. CDR3 length equals 13 residues. Between the trimmed V and J ends, which lost 0 bases and 7 bases, there was a span of 7 bases. The CDR3 DNA sequence: TGTGCCAGCAGTTACTCGAGGGTAAATGAGCAGTTCTTC. Its protein product is CASSYSRVNEQFF.

This clone was detected a few times. The gene calls are TRBV6-1 and TRBJ1-1; 9 nucleotides align to TRBD1. Looked up from germline, CDR1 is MNHNS and CDR2 is SASEGT. Trimming cost V 0 bases and J 1 base; bases outside gene matches: 9. The CDR3 is 18 residues long. CDR3 sequence: CASSEARGTGTPNTEAFF. Here the CDR3 DNA reads TGTGCCAGCAGTGAAGCGCGGGGGACAGGGACGCCGAACACTGAAGCTTTCTTT.

J is TRBJ1-1 and V is TRBV5-8; D may be TRBD1 (5 bases). The CDR3 is 14 amino acids. Germline V lookup: CDR1 SGHTS, CDR2 YDEGEE. V was trimmed by 0 bases and J by 1 base, leaving 7 bases between them. The CDR3 DNA reads TGTGCCAGCAGCTTGGGACAGAAGAACACTGAAGCTTTCTTT. Protein product: CASSLGQKNTEAFF.

This clone appeared a few times. This sequence joins TRBV4-1 and TRBJ1-2; D gene uncertain. The CDR3 runs to 16 residues. CDR1 is MGHRA and CDR2 is YSYEKL in the germline V gene. With 0 bases removed from V and 8 bases from J, the gap between germline ends came to 19 bases. The CDR3 protein is CASSQDPGPRGYGYTF. In DNA, the CDR3 is TGCGCCAGCAGCCAAGACCCGGGCCCTCGGGGTTACGGCTACACCTTC.

The chain is built from TRBV2 and TRBJ2-6, with a possible D match to TRBD1 (6 bases). The length of the CDR3 is 15 residues. V gave up 6 bases and J gave up 2 bases, with 11 bases separating them. CDR1 and CDR2 from the germline V gene are SNHLY and FYNNEI. The CDR3 bases are TGTGCCAGCAGGCTACAGGGTGCTGGGGCCAACGTCCTGACTTTC. Protein: CASRLQGAGANVLTF. The whole variable domain, remainder taken from reference TRBV2 and TRBJ2-6, is EPEVTQTPSHQVTQMGQEVILRCVPISNHLYFYWYRQILGQKVEFLVSFYNNEISEKSEIFDDQFSVERPDGSNFTLKIRSTKLEDSAMYFCASRLQGAGANVLTFGAGSRLTVL.

The chain links TRBV6-4 to TRBJ1-6; perhaps TRBD1 as D (5 bases). Germline-derived CDR1 and CDR2 are MRHNA and SNTAGT. V lost 6 bases, J lost 0 bases, and 9 bases lay in between. This CDR3 is built from 15 residues. The CDR3 is CASRTESSYNSPLHF. CDR3 sequence (DNA): TGTGCCAGCAGGACAGAGAGCTCCTATAATTCACCCCTCCACTTT.